A single sample is the source of the 16 T cell receptor beta chains below, sequenced in a study of blood T cell repertoires in COVID-19. Repertoires were generated with immunoSEQ multiplex PCR, while TCRdb's copy carries only in-frame clones and drops some. The sample yields 250,000 to 350,000 clones, 85% to 90% seen once. The sample comprised peripheral blood. These receptors all stem from a woman in her forties or fifties with COVID-19, enrolled during active disease.

The rearrangement links TRBV5-4 to TRBJ2-7; tentatively, D is TRBD1 (6 bases). Trimming took off 3 bases at V and 1 base at J, with 20 bases between the two ends. The V gene's germline CDR1 is SGHNT and CDR2 YYREEE (reference sequence). The CDR3 is 17 amino acids. The CDR3: CASSSLGQGFVSYEQYF. The CDR3 bases are TGTGCCAGCAGCTCCCTGGGGCAGGGGTTTGTTTCCTACGAGCAGTACTTC.

This chain connects TRBV5-4 to TRBJ2-7; TRBD2 aligns across 13 bases. The CDR3 runs to 15 residues. Germline CDR1 and CDR2: SGHNT and YYREEE (reference sequence). Trimming removed 2 bases from V and 3 bases from J; junction bases left unmatched: 2. This chain's CDR3 is CASSLGTSGVYEQYF. The DNA for the CDR3 is TGTGCCAGCAGCTTAGGGACTAGCGGGGTCTACGAGCAGTACTTC.

V and J are TRBV5-1 and TRBJ2-5, with a weak D call TRBD1 (6 bases). CDR3 length: 14 amino acids. The ends were cut back, 3 bases at V and 2 bases at J, with 11 bases in the middle. The germline gives CDR1 SGHRS, CDR2 YFSETQ. The CDR3 bases are TGCGCCAGCAGCTATAACAGGGAGCAAGAGACCCAGTACTTC. Protein sequence: CASSYNREQETQYF.

The gene calls are TRBV29-1 and TRBJ2-7; maybe TRBD2 (6 bases). The CDR3 is made up of 13 amino acids. The V gene's germline CDR1 is SQVTM and CDR2 ANQGSEA. V was shortened by 4 bases and J by 0 bases, with 10 bases between the two germline ends. The CDR3 region is CSVVREYSYEQYF. CDR3 sequence (DNA): TGCAGCGTTGTACGGGAGTACTCCTACGAGCAGTACTTC.

This chain connects TRBV19 to TRBJ2-1, with 11 bases that match TRBD2. CDR1 is LNHDA, CDR2 SQIVND, per germline (reference sequence). The CDR3 consists of 13 residues. V shed 5 bases, J shed 9 bases, and the junction held 3 bases outside the gene matches. The CDR3 DNA reads as TGTGCCAGTAGTCGGACTAGCGGGCTTGAGCAGTTCTTC. As protein: CASSRTSGLEQFF. Filled out from reference TRBV19 and TRBJ2-1, the complete variable domain reads DGGITQSPKYLFRKEGQNVTLSCEQNLNHDAMYWYRQDPGQGLRLIYYSQIVNDFQKGDIAEGYSVSREKKESFPLTVTSAQKNPTAFYLCASSRTSGLEQFFGPGTRLTVL.

The V call is TRBV7-9, the J call TRBJ1-2; no clear D. Looked up from germline, CDR1 is SEHNR and CDR2 is FQNEAQ (reference sequence). The CDR3 runs 15 residues. Between the trimmed V and J ends, which lost 0 bases and 2 bases, there was a span of 10 bases. This CDR3 is CASSLAGRLNYGYTF. In DNA, the CDR3 is TGTGCCAGCAGCTTAGCGGGCAGGCTAAACTATGGCTACACCTTC.

The V call is TRBV27, the J call TRBJ2-7; a possible D gene is TRBD1 (5 bases). V gave up 2 bases and J gave up 2 bases, with 10 bases separating them. The germline CDR1 and CDR2 sequences are MNHEY and SMNVEV (reference sequence). The CDR3 length is 14 residues. CDR3 region: CASSLIDRAYEQYF. The CDR3 coding sequence is TGTGCCAGCAGTTTAATCGACAGAGCCTACGAGCAGTACTTC.

The V call is TRBV14, the J call TRBJ2-7, with D perhaps TRBD2 (5 bases). Germline loops: CDR1 SGHDN, CDR2 FVKESK. The CDR3 extends over 15 amino acids. Between the trimmed V and J ends, which lost 4 bases and 2 bases, there was a span of 15 bases. As DNA, the CDR3 is TGTGCCAGCAGCCGCCGTAGGCGGGCCACCTACGAGCAGTACTTC. It encodes CASSRRRRATYEQYF.

In this sample, this clone turned up once. V and J are TRBV19 and TRBJ1-1, with TRBD1 matching over 7 bases. The CDR3 totals 17 residues. V was pared by 4 bases and J by 1 base, with 12 bases of the junction left unmatched. Germline V gene sequence: CDR1 LNHDA, CDR2 SQIVND (reference sequence). This CDR3 reads CASSTGGLYRSNTEAFF. The CDR3 DNA reads as TGTGCCAGTAGTACAGGGGGTCTTTATCGGTCGAACACTGAAGCTTTCTTT.

Remarks on this clone: The sample contains more than one DNA sequence encoding this CDR3. V is TRBV12-3 or TRBV12-4 and J is TRBJ1-1, with D perhaps matching TRBD1 (5 bases). The ends were cut back, 3 bases at V and 8 bases at J, with 10 bases in the middle. The CDR3 runs 12 residues. CDR3 sequence (DNA): TGTGCCAGCAGTTTTGGGGGGACCGAAGCTTTCTTT. Its protein is CASSFGGTEAFF.

This rearrangement joins TRBV11-3 to TRBJ2-5; TRBD1 matches at 11 bases. V gave up 1 base and J gave up 4 bases; unmatched junction bases: 2. This CDR3 region has 15 residues. Per germline, CDR1 SGHNT and CDR2 YENEEA. The CDR3 protein is CASSLAGTGGETQYF. The CDR3 nucleotides read TGTGCCAGCAGCTTAGCCGGGACAGGGGGAGAGACCCAGTACTTC.

The chain carries TRBV7-9 and TRBJ1-2, with D unresolved. This CDR3 is built from 11 residues. Looked up from germline, CDR1 is SEHNR and CDR2 is FQNEAQ (reference sequence). Trimming took off 4 bases at V and 3 bases at J, with 3 bases between the two ends. This chain's CDR3 is CASSSDYGYTF. CDR3 coding DNA: TGTGCCAGCAGCTCGGACTATGGCTACACCTTC.

This clone was seen only once. The chain combines TRBV24-1 with TRBJ1-2, with 8 bases that match TRBD1. V gave up 3 bases and J gave up 7 bases; unmatched junction bases: 6. Germline CDR1 is KGHDR and CDR2 is SFDVKD. The CDR3 covers 14 residues. The CDR3 sequence: CATSDDRGLSGYTF. The CDR3 bases are TGTGCCACCAGTGATGACAGGGGTCTCTCTGGCTACACCTTC.

This chain joins TRBV7-9 and TRBJ2-3; TRBD1 agrees at 7 bases. Germline V gene sequence: CDR1 SEHNR, CDR2 FQNEAQ (reference sequence). Trimming cost V 1 base and J 3 bases; bases outside gene matches: 7. This CDR3 is built from 16 residues. The CDR3 DNA reads as TGTGCCAGCAGCTTAGAGGGGGCAATAGATACAGATACGCAGTATTTT. Protein: CASSLEGAIDTDTQYF. Complete variable domain (other parts from reference TRBV7-9 and TRBJ2-3): DTGVSQNPRHKITKRGQNVTFRCDPISEHNRLYWYRQTLGQGPEFLTYFQNEAQLEKSRLLSDRFSAERPKGSFSTLEIQRTEQGDSAMYLCASSLEGAIDTDTQYFGPGTRLTVL.

This chain joins TRBV5-5 and TRBJ2-1, with a possible D match to TRBD2 (6 bases). The CDR3 loop spans 15 amino acids. The germline V gene has CDR1 SGHKS and CDR2 YYEKEE (reference sequence). Between the trimmed V and J ends, which lost 4 bases and 5 bases, there was a span of 16 bases. The CDR3 DNA is TGTGCCAGCAGCACACGGGAGTCCGGCCACAATGAGCAGTTCTTC. As protein: CASSTRESGHNEQFF.

This clone occurred once. The chain is built from TRBV10-1 and TRBJ2-1; the match to TRBD1 covers 9 bases. The V gene's germline CDR1 is WNHNN and CDR2 SYGVQD (reference sequence). The CDR3 length is 15 residues. The V and J ends lost 4 bases and 6 bases, in that order; junction bases with no gene match: 7. Here the CDR3 reads CASSGYRDRANEQFF. The CDR3, as DNA: TGCGCCAGCAGTGGGTACCGGGACAGGGCCAATGAGCAGTTCTTC.